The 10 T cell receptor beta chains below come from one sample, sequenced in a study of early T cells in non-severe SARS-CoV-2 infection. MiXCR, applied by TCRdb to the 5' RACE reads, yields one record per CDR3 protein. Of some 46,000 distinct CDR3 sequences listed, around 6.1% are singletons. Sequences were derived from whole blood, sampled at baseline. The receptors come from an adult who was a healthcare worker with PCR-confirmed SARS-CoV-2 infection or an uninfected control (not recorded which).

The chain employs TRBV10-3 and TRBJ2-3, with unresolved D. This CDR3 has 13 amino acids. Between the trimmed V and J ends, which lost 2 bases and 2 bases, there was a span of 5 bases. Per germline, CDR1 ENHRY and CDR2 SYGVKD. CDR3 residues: CAISERDTDTQYF. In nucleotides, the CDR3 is TGTGCCATCAGTGAGCGTGACACAGATACGCAGTATTTT.

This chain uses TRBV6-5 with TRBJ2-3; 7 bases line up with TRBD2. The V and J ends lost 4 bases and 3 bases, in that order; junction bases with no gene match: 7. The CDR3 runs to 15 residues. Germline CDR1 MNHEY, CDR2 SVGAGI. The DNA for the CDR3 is TGTGCCAGCAGTTTCCTTGCGGGGGAAACAGATACGCAGTATTTT. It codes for CASSFLAGETDTQYF.

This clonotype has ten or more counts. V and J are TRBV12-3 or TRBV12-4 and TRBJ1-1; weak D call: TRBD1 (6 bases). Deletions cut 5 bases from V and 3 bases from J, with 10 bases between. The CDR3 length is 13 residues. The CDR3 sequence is CASSIQGYTEAFF. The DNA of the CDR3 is TGTGCCAGCAGTATACAGGGTTACACTGAAGCTTTCTTT.

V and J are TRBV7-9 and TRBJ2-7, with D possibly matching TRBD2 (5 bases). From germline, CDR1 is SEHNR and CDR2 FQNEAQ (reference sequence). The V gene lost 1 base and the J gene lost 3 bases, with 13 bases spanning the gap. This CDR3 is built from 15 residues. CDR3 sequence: CASSLGGGLYYEQYF. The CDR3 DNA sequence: TGTGCCAGCAGCTTAGGAGGCGGGCTCTACTACGAGCAGTACTTC.

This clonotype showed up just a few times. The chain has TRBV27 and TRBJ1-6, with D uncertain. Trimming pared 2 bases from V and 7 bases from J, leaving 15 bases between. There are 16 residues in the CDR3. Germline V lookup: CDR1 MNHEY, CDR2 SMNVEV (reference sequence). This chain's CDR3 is CASSLESPPLNSPLHF. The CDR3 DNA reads TGTGCCAGCAGTTTAGAGAGCCCGCCATTGAATTCACCCCTCCACTTT.

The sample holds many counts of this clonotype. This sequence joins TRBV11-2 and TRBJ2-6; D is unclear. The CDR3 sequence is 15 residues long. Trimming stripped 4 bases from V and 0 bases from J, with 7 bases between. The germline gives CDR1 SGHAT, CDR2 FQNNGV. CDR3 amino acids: CASSSHISGANVLTF. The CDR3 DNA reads TGTGCCAGCAGCTCCCATATCTCTGGGGCCAACGTCCTGACTTTC. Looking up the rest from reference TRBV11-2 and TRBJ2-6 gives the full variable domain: EAGVAQSPRYKIIEKRQSVAFWCNPISGHATLYWYQQILGQGPKLLIQFQNNGVVDDSQLPKDRFSAERLKGVDSTLKIQPAKLEDSAVYLCASSSHISGANVLTFGAGSRLTVL.

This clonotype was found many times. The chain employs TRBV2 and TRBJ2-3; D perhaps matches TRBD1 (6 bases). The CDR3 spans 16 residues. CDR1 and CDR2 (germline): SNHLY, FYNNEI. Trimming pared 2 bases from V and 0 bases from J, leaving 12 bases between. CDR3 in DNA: TGTGCCAGCAGTGAAAGGACAGCTAGGAGCACAGATACGCAGTATTTT. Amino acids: CASSERTARSTDTQYF.

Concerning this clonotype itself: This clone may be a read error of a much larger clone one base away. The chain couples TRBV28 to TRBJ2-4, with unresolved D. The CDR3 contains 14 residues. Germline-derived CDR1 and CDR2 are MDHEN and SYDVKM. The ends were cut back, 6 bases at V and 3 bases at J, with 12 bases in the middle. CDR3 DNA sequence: TGTGCCAGCAGCATTAATTGGAACAAAAACATTCAGTACTTC. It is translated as CASSINWNKNIQYF.

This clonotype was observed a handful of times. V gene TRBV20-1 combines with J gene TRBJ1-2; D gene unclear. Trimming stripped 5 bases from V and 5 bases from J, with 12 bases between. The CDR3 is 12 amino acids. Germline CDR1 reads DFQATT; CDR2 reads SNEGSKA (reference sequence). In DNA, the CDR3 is TGCAGTGCTTGGCAGGAACCTTATGGCTACACCTTC. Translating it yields CSAWQEPYGYTF.

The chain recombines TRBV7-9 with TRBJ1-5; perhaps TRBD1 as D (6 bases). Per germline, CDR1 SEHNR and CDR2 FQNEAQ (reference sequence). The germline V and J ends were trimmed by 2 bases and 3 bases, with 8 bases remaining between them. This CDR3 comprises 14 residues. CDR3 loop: CASSLSGDNQPQHF. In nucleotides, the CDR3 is TGTGCCAGCAGCTTATCAGGGGACAATCAGCCCCAGCATTTT.